These 26 T cell receptor beta chains originate from one sample sequenced in a study of T-cell memory formation after mild COVID-19. One entry per CDR3 protein results from TCRdb running MiXCR on the 5' RACE reads. The table has over 250,000 distinct CDR3 sequences, roughly 15% seen once. Sequenced material: PBMCs or a T cell subset sorted from them (not recorded which). These receptor sequences come from a man younger than 35 who had mild COVID-19 (a few samples of this study predate the infection). Cell type and time point are not known.

The chain employs TRBV15 and TRBJ1-2; possible D gene TRBD1, 6 bases. CDR3 length: 13 amino acids. Trimming left V 3 bases short and J 8 bases short, with 13 bases between. Germline loops: CDR1 LNHNV, CDR2 YYDKDF (reference sequence). CDR3 nucleotide sequence: TGTGCCACCAGCAGTGACAGGAGCGAGGGCTACACCTTC. Its translation: CATSSDRSEGYTF.

This clonotype was recorded a few times. V usage is TRBV4-1 and J usage is TRBJ2-7; TRBD2 aligns across 11 bases. Germline CDR1 is MGHRA and CDR2 is YSYEKL. This CDR3 is 15 amino acids long. J was trimmed by 7 bases and V by 4 bases; bases with no gene match: 9. In DNA form, the CDR3 reads TGCGCCAGCAGCCCACGGACTAGCGGGCTGAGGGAGCAGTACTTC. Translation gives CASSPRTSGLREQYF.

This clonotype was recorded at least ten times. This rearrangement joins TRBV6-5 to TRBJ2-2; no definite D call. Germline values: CDR1 MNHEY, CDR2 SVGAGI. V shed 2 bases and J shed 5 bases, with 3 bases lying between them. The CDR3 spans 12 residues. CDR3 sequence reads: CASSYGTGELFF. CDR3 nucleotides: TGTGCCAGCAGTTACGGTACCGGGGAGCTGTTTTTT.

This clonotype was picked up a small number of times. The J gene is TRBJ1-2, the V gene TRBV12-3 or TRBV12-4; D is uncertain. The V end lost 3 bases, the J end lost 4 bases, and 12 bases lay between the germline ends. The CDR3 runs to 14 residues. In DNA form, the CDR3 reads TGTGCCAGCAGTTTCTACCAAGCCTCCTATGGCTACACCTTC. This gives the protein CASSFYQASYGYTF.

This clonotype was counted only a few times. This chain joins TRBV5-6 and TRBJ2-7; D assignment may be TRBD1 or TRBD2 (5 bases each). There are 14 residues in the CDR3. Deletions cut 4 bases from V and 2 bases from J, with 13 bases between. Germline V gene data show CDR1 as SGHDT and CDR2 as YYEEEE. CDR3 sequence reads: CASSGTTAAYEQYV. As DNA, the CDR3 is TGTGCCAGCAGCGGGACGACAGCTGCCTACGAGCAGTACGTC.

This clonotype has at least ten counts. The rearrangement uses TRBV4-1 and TRBJ2-2; D possibly matches TRBD1 or TRBD2 (7 bases each). The CDR3 has 15 amino acids. V gave up 4 bases and J gave up 5 bases, with 14 bases separating them. Germline loops: CDR1 MGHRA, CDR2 YSYEKL. CDR3 region: CASSLLQGGTGELFF. The CDR3 nucleotides read TGCGCCAGCAGCCTCCTCCAGGGGGGGACCGGGGAGCTGTTTTTT.

This clonotype was detected a few times. V and J are TRBV5-1 and TRBJ1-6; 7 nucleotides agree with TRBD1. The germline V gene has CDR1 SGHRS and CDR2 YFSETQ. The length of the CDR3 is 15 residues. J lost 7 bases, V lost 4 bases, and 8 bases had no gene match. The CDR3 protein is CASSPRQGSNSPLHF. The CDR3, as DNA: TGCGCCAGCAGCCCCAGACAGGGATCCAATTCACCCCTCCACTTT.

This sequence joins TRBV6-5 and TRBJ2-1; 8 nucleotides line up with TRBD1. Germline lookup yields CDR1 MNHEY and CDR2 SVGAGI. The CDR3 length is 12 residues. V gave up 5 bases and J gave up 8 bases; unmatched junction bases: 2. The CDR3 nucleotides are TGTGCCAGCAGTGGACAGGGCTATGAGCAGTTCTTC. Translation: CASSGQGYEQFF.

The V call is TRBV6-1, the J call TRBJ2-6; no clear D gene. Trimming cost V 3 bases and J 4 bases, with 16 bases left between them. This CDR3 has 17 amino acids. Per the germline V gene, CDR1 is MNHNS and CDR2 is SASEGT. The CDR3 is CASSDGGSVVGANVLTF. DNA of the CDR3: TGTGCCAGCAGTGACGGTGGGTCAGTGGTCGGGGCCAACGTCCTGACTTTC.

The V gene is TRBV5-1, the J gene TRBJ1-2; tentatively, D is TRBD1 (6 bases). The CDR3 loop spans 16 amino acids. V was pared by 1 base and J by 0 bases, with 13 bases between. Germline CDR1 and CDR2: SGHRS and YFSETQ. The CDR3 sequence: CASSLSAAGANYGYTF. The CDR3 nucleotides read TGCGCCAGCAGCTTGTCGGCGGCAGGGGCTAACTATGGCTACACCTTC.

This chain links TRBV5-6 with TRBJ2-3; D may be TRBD1 or TRBD2 (6 bases each). The CDR3 spans 17 residues. Germline values: CDR1 SGHDT, CDR2 YYEEEE. V shed 4 bases and J shed 1 base, with 19 bases lying between them. Here the CDR3 reads CASSLEGGSPGTDTQYF. The DNA for the CDR3 is TGTGCCAGCAGCCTCGAAGGGGGGTCACCCGGCACAGATACGCAGTATTTT.

This clonotype came up a few times. V usage is TRBV6-2 or TRBV6-3 and J usage is TRBJ2-5, with 9 bases lining up with TRBD1. CDR3 length: 15 residues. Germline V gives CDR1 MNHEY, CDR2 SVGEGT. V was clipped by 2 bases and J by 5 bases; unmatched bases: 6. The chain's CDR3 is CASSYRQGEGETQYF. In DNA form, the CDR3 reads TGTGCCAGCAGTTACCGACAGGGGGAAGGGGAGACCCAGTACTTC.

V is TRBV5-1 and J is TRBJ1-4; 8 nucleotides match TRBD1. V shed 5 bases and J 6 bases; nucleotides not matched to a gene: 6. This CDR3 has 14 residues. Germline assignment: CDR1 SGHRS and CDR2 YFSETQ. The CDR3 protein is CASSYQGADEKLFF. As DNA, the CDR3 is TGCGCCAGCAGTTACCAGGGGGCTGATGAAAAACTGTTTTTT.

The CDR3 sequence: CASSRLQKPLHF. The DNA for the CDR3 is TGTGCCAGCAGCCGCCTGCAGAAACCCCTCCACTTT. The chain combines TRBV3-1 with TRBJ1-6; no clear D gene. Germline V lookup: CDR1 LGHDT, CDR2 YNNKEL (reference sequence). The CDR3 loop spans 12 amino acids. V lost 4 bases, J lost 12 bases, and 10 bases lay in between.

This chain uses TRBV2 with TRBJ1-5, with D tentatively TRBD1 (6 bases). V lost 0 bases to trimming and J lost 5 bases, with 11 bases between them. The V gene's germline CDR1 is SNHLY and CDR2 FYNNEI. The CDR3 is made up of 15 amino acids. The CDR3 DNA is TGTGCCAGCAGTGAAGCGGTCACAGGGTATCAGCCCCAGCATTTT. It specifies CASSEAVTGYQPQHF.

This chain uses TRBV10-2 with TRBJ2-6; D remains ambiguous. CDR1 WSHSY and CDR2 SAAADI come from the germline V gene. The CDR3 covers 13 residues. V was clipped by 4 bases and J by 3 bases, with 4 bases between them. Here the CDR3 reads CASSVGGANVLTF. CDR3 sequence (DNA): TGCGCCAGCAGTGTGGGTGGGGCCAACGTCCTGACTTTC.

This clonotype occurred a few times. The CDR3 region is CASTRGREWEQYF. CDR3 DNA sequence: TGTGCCAGCACACGGGGCCGAGAGTGGGAGCAGTACTTC. The gene calls are TRBV11-2 and TRBJ2-7, with D possibly being TRBD1 or TRBD2 (5 bases each). The CDR3 has 13 residues. From germline, CDR1 is SGHAT and CDR2 FQNNGV. Trimming removed 7 bases from V and 7 bases from J, with 17 bases in between.

This chain uses TRBV12-3 or TRBV12-4 with TRBJ1-1, with TRBD1 matching over 11 bases. V lost 6 bases to trimming and J lost 9 bases; unmatched junction nucleotides: 9. This CDR3 has 14 amino acids. The CDR3 here is CASSDPGTGGKAFF. As DNA, the CDR3 is TGTGCCAGCAGCGATCCCGGGACAGGGGGGAAAGCTTTCTTT.

This clonotype was observed a few times. The V call is TRBV7-2, the J call TRBJ1-5; D is possibly TRBD1 (5 bases). The CDR3 totals 13 residues. Trimming removed 6 bases at V and 10 bases at J, with 16 bases between. Looked up from germline, CDR1 is SGHTA and CDR2 is FQGNSA. The CDR3 DNA is TGTGCCAGCAGGCCCGAAGCAGGGAAACCCCAGCATTTT. Amino acid sequence: CASRPEAGKPQHF.

The sample holds many counts of this clonotype. The rearrangement joins TRBV5-1 to TRBJ2-2; 9 bases are shared with TRBD1. This CDR3 contains 16 residues. V lost 4 bases to trimming and J lost 1 base; unmatched junction nucleotides: 5. Per germline, CDR1 SGHRS and CDR2 YFSETQ. The CDR3 reads CASSVQGARNTGELFF. The CDR3 DNA reads TGCGCCAGCAGCGTACAGGGGGCCCGGAACACCGGGGAGCTGTTTTTT.

This clonotype appeared a few times. CDR3 sequence reads: CASSLDPGLEQFF. DNA of the CDR3: TGCGCCAGCAGCTTGGATCCGGGCTTAGAGCAGTTCTTC. The chain carries TRBV5-1 and TRBJ2-1; no reliable D call. Germline V gene data show CDR1 as SGHRS and CDR2 as YFSETQ. There are 13 residues in the CDR3. Trimming removed 0 bases from V and 10 bases from J, with 11 bases in between.

This clonotype was seen repeatedly, ten times or more. This rearrangement joins TRBV5-1 to TRBJ2-1, with 12 bases identical to TRBD2. V dropped 2 bases and J dropped 4; count of bases not matched to a gene: 1. The CDR3 runs to 15 residues. Germline V gene data show CDR1 as SGHRS and CDR2 as YFSETQ. The CDR3 region is CASSFGTSGYNEQFF. The DNA for the CDR3 is TGCGCCAGCAGCTTCGGGACTAGCGGGTACAATGAGCAGTTCTTC.

This chain connects TRBV9 to TRBJ2-1; D may match TRBD1 or TRBD2 (6 bases each). This CDR3 has 15 amino acids. Germline V lookup: CDR1 SGDLS, CDR2 YYNGEE. V shed 6 bases and J shed 6 bases, with 19 bases lying between them. CDR3 protein: CASTTRGAPGNEQFF. CDR3 nucleotide sequence: TGTGCCAGCACCACGAGGGGGGCTCCCGGCAATGAGCAGTTCTTC.

The chain joins TRBV12-3 or TRBV12-4 to TRBJ2-5; D remains ambiguous. The ends were cut back, 6 bases at V and 6 bases at J, with 14 bases in the middle. This CDR3 has 13 amino acids. The CDR3 DNA is TGTGCCAGCAGCTATTCCAGCCCCAAGACCCAGTACTTC. As protein: CASSYSSPKTQYF.

This clonotype occurred once. The chain is built from TRBV5-1 and TRBJ2-6; D perhaps matches TRBD2 (6 bases). V was trimmed by 2 bases and J by 5 bases, leaving 11 bases between them. CDR3 length: 15 residues. CDR1 and CDR2 from the germline V gene are SGHRS and YFSETQ. The DNA of the CDR3 is TGCGCCAGCAGCTTTGGGGGAGGTCGGGCCAACGTCCTGACTTTC. Encoded protein: CASSFGGGRANVLTF.

This clonotype has at least ten counts. This chain joins TRBV3-1 and TRBJ1-1; a possible D gene is TRBD1 (6 bases). Germline CDR1 LGHDT, CDR2 YNNKEL (reference sequence). This CDR3 has 15 residues. V lost 4 bases, J lost 3 bases, and 15 bases lay in between. CDR3 bases: TGTGCCAGCAGCCTCGGGTCGGGGGCACACACTGAAGCTTTCTTT. This encodes CASSLGSGAHTEAFF.